What follows are 3 T cell receptor beta chains derived from one specimen sequenced in a study of blood T cell repertoires in COVID-19. Here immunoSEQ multiplex PCR was the method, and the copy in TCRdb shows in-frame clones only, minus some. The table shows about 150,000 clones, with approximately 90% occurring only once. The source material was peripheral blood. These receptor sequences come from a woman between 35 and 50 years old with acute or convalescent COVID-19.

This rearrangement joins TRBV11-2 to TRBJ1-4; 7 bases are shared with TRBD1. The CDR3 has 15 residues. With 2 bases clipped from V and 7 bases from J, the junction kept 7 bases outside the gene matches. The germline V gene encodes CDR1 SGHAT and CDR2 FQNNGV. The DNA of the CDR3 is TGTGCCAGCAGCTTACCGAACAGGGGTAGTGAAAAACTGTTTTTT. It encodes CASSLPNRGSEKLFF.

V is TRBV20-1 and J is TRBJ2-5; D is unresolved. Looked up from germline, CDR1 is DFQATT and CDR2 is SNEGSKA (reference sequence). The CDR3 is made up of 11 amino acids. Trimming took 5 bases from V and 0 from J, leaving 4 bases between them. This CDR3 is CSAEDQETQYF. The CDR3 nucleotides read TGCAGTGCTGAGGACCAAGAGACCCAGTACTTC.

V gene TRBV5-5 combines with J gene TRBJ2-1, with TRBD2 matching over 12 bases. Unmatched junction bases numbered 8, after V lost 1 base and J lost 9 bases. This CDR3 spans 16 amino acids. Germline CDR1 and CDR2: SGHKS and YYEKEE (reference sequence). The CDR3 loop is CASSLTGTSGFGEQFF. DNA for the CDR3: TGTGCCAGCAGCTTGACCGGGACTAGCGGGTTTGGTGAGCAGTTCTTC. The full variable domain, rest sourced from reference TRBV5-5 and TRBJ2-1, is DAGVTQSPTHLIKTRGQQVTLRCSPISGHKSVSWYQQVLGQGPQFIFQYYEKEERGRGNFPDRFSARQFPNYSSELNVNALLLGDSALYLCASSLTGTSGFGEQFFGPGTRLTVL.